This entry concerns a single T cell receptor beta chain. The target antigen is unknown. This table comes from immunoSEQ multiplex PCR, and its TCRdb copy is limited to in-frame clones, with some not included. This sample has roughly 11,000 clones, with about 70% found just once. The data were obtained in a study of graft-versus-host responses after intestinal transplantation. Regarding the study as a whole: Allograft clonal ratios (graft-versus-host to host-versus-graft) were high in patients who had graft-donor T cell macrochimerism.

Lymphocytes from graft epithelium and lamina propria were isolated. The source material was ileum tissue, sampled less than 150 days after intestinal transplantation. The source is a human patient who received an intestinal transplant, so some T cells may come from the graft donor.

The DNA for the CDR3 is TGTGCCAGCAGTGAAGAGGCGGGAGCCCACTACGAGCAGTACTTC. Its protein is CASSEEAGAHYEQYF. This chain joins TRBV6-1 and TRBJ2-7; TRBD2 matches 7 bases. Germline assignment: CDR1 MNHNS and CDR2 SASEGT. V lost 1 base and J lost 3; bases outside the gene matches: 6. The CDR3 sequence is 15 residues long.